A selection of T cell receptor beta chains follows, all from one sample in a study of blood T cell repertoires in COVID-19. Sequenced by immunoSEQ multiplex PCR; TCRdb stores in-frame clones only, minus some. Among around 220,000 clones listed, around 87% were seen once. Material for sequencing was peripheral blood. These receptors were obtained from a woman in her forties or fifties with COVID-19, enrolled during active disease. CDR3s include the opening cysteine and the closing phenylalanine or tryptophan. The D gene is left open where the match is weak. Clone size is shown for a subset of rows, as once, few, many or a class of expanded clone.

cdr3_aa: CASHREGYEQYF; cdr3_nt: TGTGCCAGTCACAGGGAAGGCTACGAGCAGTACTTC; d_call: NA; v_call: TRBV6-6; clone_size: NA; j_call: TRBJ2-7
cdr3_aa: CASSFGGSHSPLHF; cdr3_nt: TGTGCCAGCAGTTTCGGGGGGTCGCATTCACCCCTCCACTTT; d_call: NA; v_call: TRBV27; clone_size: few; j_call: TRBJ1-6
cdr3_aa: CASSSPTGGWDSPLHF; cdr3_nt: TGTGCCAGCAGCTCTCCTACAGGGGGTTGGGATTCACCCCTCCACTTT; d_call: TRBD1; v_call: TRBV7-2; clone_size: NA; j_call: TRBJ1-6
cdr3_aa: CASSLSIGSYEQYF; cdr3_nt: TGTGCCAGCAGTTTGTCTATTGGCTCCTACGAGCAGTACTTC; d_call: NA; v_call: TRBV28; clone_size: once; j_call: TRBJ2-7
cdr3_aa: CASSIRGPGLRNTGELFF; cdr3_nt: TGTGCCAGTAGTATTAGGGGGCCAGGGCTAAGAAACACCGGGGAGCTGTTTTTT; d_call: TRBD1; v_call: TRBV19; clone_size: NA; j_call: TRBJ2-2
cdr3_aa: CASSERDRVGNQPQHF; cdr3_nt: TGTGCCAGCAGCGAACGGGACAGGGTTGGCAATCAGCCCCAGCATTTT; d_call: TRBD1; v_call: TRBV27; clone_size: NA; j_call: TRBJ1-5
cdr3_aa: CASSLGQGGRGYTF; cdr3_nt: TGTGCCAGCAGCCTTGGACAGGGAGGACGGGGCTACACCTTC; d_call: TRBD1; v_call: TRBV3-1/TRBV3-2; clone_size: NA; j_call: TRBJ1-2
cdr3_aa: CASSSWDRAAENTIYF; cdr3_nt: TGTGCCAGCAGTTCCTGGGACAGGGCCGCCGAAAACACCATATATTTT; d_call: TRBD1; v_call: TRBV11-3; clone_size: NA; j_call: TRBJ1-3
cdr3_aa: CASSLTGLNSVEQFF; cdr3_nt: TGTGCCAGCAGCTTAACGGGACTTAACAGTGTTGAGCAGTTCTTC; d_call: NA; v_call: TRBV7-3; clone_size: NA; j_call: TRBJ2-1
cdr3_aa: CASSLGGAGAEQYF; cdr3_nt: TGTGCCAGCAGCTTAGGAGGAGCGGGGGCCGAGCAGTACTTC; d_call: TRBD2; v_call: TRBV7-8; clone_size: NA; j_call: TRBJ2-7
cdr3_aa: CASSWTGIRNEKLFF; cdr3_nt: TGTGCCAGCAGCTGGACAGGGATTAGGAATGAAAAACTGTTTTTT; d_call: TRBD1; v_call: TRBV11-2; clone_size: NA; j_call: TRBJ1-4
cdr3_aa: CASSLATLLAKNIQYF; cdr3_nt: TGTGCCAGCAGCTTAGCGACTTTACTAGCCAAAAACATTCAGTACTTC; d_call: NA; v_call: TRBV7-6; clone_size: NA; j_call: TRBJ2-4
cdr3_aa: CASRFRQGVSSPLHF; cdr3_nt: TGTGCCAGCAGGTTCCGACAGGGGGTGAGTTCACCCCTCCACTTT; d_call: TRBD1; v_call: TRBV6-5; clone_size: NA; j_call: TRBJ1-6
cdr3_aa: CASSLNRDDYGYTF; cdr3_nt: TGTGCCAGCAGCTTAAACAGGGATGACTATGGCTACACCTTC; d_call: NA; v_call: TRBV7-2; clone_size: NA; j_call: TRBJ1-2
cdr3_aa: CASSFRGDYGYTF; cdr3_nt: TGTGCCAGCAGCTTCCGGGGAGACTATGGCTACACCTTC; d_call: NA; v_call: TRBV5-5; clone_size: NA; j_call: TRBJ1-2
cdr3_aa: CASSAQGMNTEAFF; cdr3_nt: TGTGCCAGTAGTGCTCAGGGGATGAACACTGAAGCTTTCTTT; d_call: NA; v_call: TRBV19; clone_size: NA; j_call: TRBJ1-1
cdr3_aa: CASSQGARGQYF; cdr3_nt: TGTGCCAGCAGCCAAGGGGCCAGGGGGCAGTATTTT; d_call: NA; v_call: TRBV3-1/TRBV3-2; clone_size: NA; j_call: TRBJ2-3
cdr3_aa: CASSPGTGSSYNSPLHF; cdr3_nt: TGCGCCAGCAGCCCCGGGACAGGTAGCTCCTATAATTCACCCCTCCACTTT; d_call: TRBD1; v_call: TRBV5-1; clone_size: NA; j_call: TRBJ1-6
cdr3_aa: CASSLGGIRGNQPQHF; cdr3_nt: TGTGCCAGCAGCTTGGGCGGGATCAGAGGCAATCAGCCCCAGCATTTT; d_call: NA; v_call: TRBV5-6; clone_size: NA; j_call: TRBJ1-5
cdr3_aa: CASGAAHYGYTF; cdr3_nt: TGTGCCAGTGGAGCGGCACACTATGGCTACACCTTC; d_call: NA; v_call: TRBV19; clone_size: NA; j_call: TRBJ1-2
cdr3_aa: CASSQVRLPGINEQFF; cdr3_nt: TGTGCCAGCAGCCAAGTCAGACTCCCGGGGATCAATGAGCAGTTCTTC; d_call: NA; v_call: TRBV14; clone_size: once; j_call: TRBJ2-1
cdr3_aa: CASSLAFRRSGGADEQFF; cdr3_nt: TGTGCCAGCAGCTTGGCTTTTAGAAGAAGCGGGGGGGCGGATGAGCAGTTCTTC; d_call: TRBD2; v_call: TRBV5-8; clone_size: once; j_call: TRBJ2-1
cdr3_aa: CASKRGGREAYEQYF; cdr3_nt: TGCGCCAGCAAAAGGGGGGGCAGGGAGGCCTACGAGCAGTACTTC; d_call: NA; v_call: TRBV5-1; clone_size: NA; j_call: TRBJ2-7
cdr3_aa: CASSFDSHSGNTIYF; cdr3_nt: TGTGCCAGCAGCTTTGACAGCCACTCTGGAAACACCATATATTTT; d_call: NA; v_call: TRBV5-5; clone_size: NA; j_call: TRBJ1-3
cdr3_aa: CASSSGQGDTEAFF; cdr3_nt: TGTGCCAGCAGCTCGGGACAGGGGGACACTGAAGCTTTCTTT; d_call: TRBD1; v_call: TRBV7-6; clone_size: NA; j_call: TRBJ1-1
cdr3_aa: CASRPRTGVGELFF; cdr3_nt: TGTGCCAGCAGACCCAGGACAGGGGTCGGGGAGCTGTTTTTT; d_call: TRBD1; v_call: TRBV6-4; clone_size: NA; j_call: TRBJ2-2
cdr3_aa: CASSSLYPGGLGSNQPQHF; cdr3_nt: TGTGCCAGCAGCTCCCTATACCCGGGGGGACTGGGGAGCAATCAGCCCCAGCATTTT; d_call: NA; v_call: TRBV7-2; clone_size: NA; j_call: TRBJ1-5
cdr3_aa: CASSFTGDGYTF; cdr3_nt: TGTGCCAGCAGCTTTACAGGGGATGGCTACACCTTC; d_call: TRBD1; v_call: TRBV11-3; clone_size: NA; j_call: TRBJ1-2
cdr3_aa: CASSHRRPGTYEQYF; cdr3_nt: TGTGCCAGCAGCCACCGGAGGCCGGGTACCTACGAGCAGTACTTC; d_call: NA; v_call: TRBV5-6; clone_size: NA; j_call: TRBJ2-7
cdr3_aa: CASSRQVMNTGELFF; cdr3_nt: TGTGCCAGTAGCAGACAGGTTATGAACACCGGGGAGCTGTTTTTT; d_call: NA; v_call: TRBV19; clone_size: NA; j_call: TRBJ2-2
cdr3_aa: CASSPQGQGISEAFF; cdr3_nt: TGTGCCAGCAGTCCCCAAGGACAGGGCATCTCTGAAGCTTTCTTT; d_call: TRBD1; v_call: TRBV27; clone_size: NA; j_call: TRBJ1-1
cdr3_aa: CASSDTQGTGTYEQYF; cdr3_nt: TGTGCCAGCAGTGACACCCAGGGGACAGGGACCTACGAGCAGTACTTC; d_call: TRBD1; v_call: TRBV25-1; clone_size: NA; j_call: TRBJ2-7
cdr3_aa: CAWSQGQGVDYGYTF; cdr3_nt: TGTGCCTGGTCTCAGGGACAGGGGGTTGACTATGGCTACACCTTC; d_call: TRBD1; v_call: TRBV30; clone_size: NA; j_call: TRBJ1-2
cdr3_aa: CASSFFDRTYEQYF; cdr3_nt: TGTGCCAGCAGCTTTTTCGACAGAACCTACGAGCAGTACTTC; d_call: NA; v_call: TRBV11-3; clone_size: NA; j_call: TRBJ2-7
cdr3_aa: CASSEWQASSSYEQYF; cdr3_nt: TGTGCCAGCAGTGAATGGCAGGCTTCGAGCTCCTACGAGCAGTACTTC; d_call: NA; v_call: TRBV25-1; clone_size: NA; j_call: TRBJ2-7
cdr3_aa: CASSGNQPQHF; cdr3_nt: TGTGCCAGCAGCGGGAATCAGCCCCAGCATTTT; d_call: NA; v_call: TRBV28; clone_size: many; j_call: TRBJ1-5
cdr3_aa: CASSFRENTGELFF; cdr3_nt: TGTGCCAGCAGTTTTCGGGAGAACACCGGGGAGCTGTTTTTT; d_call: NA; v_call: TRBV27; clone_size: once; j_call: TRBJ2-2
cdr3_aa: CASSLTTSGGTDTQYF; cdr3_nt: TGTGCCAGCAGCTTAACAACTAGCGGGGGGACAGATACGCAGTATTTT; d_call: TRBD2; v_call: TRBV7-3; clone_size: NA; j_call: TRBJ2-3
cdr3_aa: CASSLISSSYNEQFF; cdr3_nt: TGTGCCAGCAGCCTAATAAGTAGCTCCTACAATGAGCAGTTCTTC; d_call: NA; v_call: TRBV14; clone_size: NA; j_call: TRBJ2-1
cdr3_aa: CASSHRENQPQHF; cdr3_nt: TGTGCCAGTAGCCACAGGGAAAATCAGCCCCAGCATTTT; d_call: NA; v_call: TRBV19; clone_size: NA; j_call: TRBJ1-5